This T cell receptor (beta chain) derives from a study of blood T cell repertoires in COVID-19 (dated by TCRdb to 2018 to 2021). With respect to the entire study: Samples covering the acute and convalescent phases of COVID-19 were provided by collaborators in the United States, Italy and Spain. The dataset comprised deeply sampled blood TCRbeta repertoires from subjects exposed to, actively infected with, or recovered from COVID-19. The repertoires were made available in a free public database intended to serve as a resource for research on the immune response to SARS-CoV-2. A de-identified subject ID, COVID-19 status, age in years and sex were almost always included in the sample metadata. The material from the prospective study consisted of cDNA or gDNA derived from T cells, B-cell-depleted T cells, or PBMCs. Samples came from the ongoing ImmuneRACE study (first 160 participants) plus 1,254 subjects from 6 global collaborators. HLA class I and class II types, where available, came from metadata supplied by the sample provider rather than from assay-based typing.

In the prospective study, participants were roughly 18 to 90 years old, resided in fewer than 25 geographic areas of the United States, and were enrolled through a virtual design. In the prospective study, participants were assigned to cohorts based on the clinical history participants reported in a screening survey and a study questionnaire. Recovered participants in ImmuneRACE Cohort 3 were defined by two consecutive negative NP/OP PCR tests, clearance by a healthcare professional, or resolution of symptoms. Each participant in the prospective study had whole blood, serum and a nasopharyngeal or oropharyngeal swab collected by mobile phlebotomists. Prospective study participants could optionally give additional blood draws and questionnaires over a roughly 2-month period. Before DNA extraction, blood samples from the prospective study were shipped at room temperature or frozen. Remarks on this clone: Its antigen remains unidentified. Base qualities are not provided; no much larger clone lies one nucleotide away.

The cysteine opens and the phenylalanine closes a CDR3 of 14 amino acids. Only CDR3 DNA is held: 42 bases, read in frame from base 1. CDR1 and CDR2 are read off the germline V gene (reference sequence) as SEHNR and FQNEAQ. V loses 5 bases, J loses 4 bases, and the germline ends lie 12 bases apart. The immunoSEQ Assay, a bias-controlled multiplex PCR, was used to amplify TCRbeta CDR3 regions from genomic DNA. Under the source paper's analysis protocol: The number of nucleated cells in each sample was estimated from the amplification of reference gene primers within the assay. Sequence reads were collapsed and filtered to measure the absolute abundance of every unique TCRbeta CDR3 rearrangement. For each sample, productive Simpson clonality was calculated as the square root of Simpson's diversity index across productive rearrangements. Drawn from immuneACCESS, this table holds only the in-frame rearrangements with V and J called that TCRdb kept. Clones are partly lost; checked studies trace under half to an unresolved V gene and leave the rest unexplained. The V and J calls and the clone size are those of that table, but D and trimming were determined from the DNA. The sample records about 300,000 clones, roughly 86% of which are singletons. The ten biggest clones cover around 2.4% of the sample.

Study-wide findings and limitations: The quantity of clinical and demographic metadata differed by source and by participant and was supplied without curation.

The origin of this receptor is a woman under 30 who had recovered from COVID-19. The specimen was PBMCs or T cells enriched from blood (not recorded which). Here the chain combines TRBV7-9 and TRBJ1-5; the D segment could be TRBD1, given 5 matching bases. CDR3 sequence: CASSPSGLNQPQHF. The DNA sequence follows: TGTGCCAGCAGCCCTTCAGGGTTAAATCAGCCCCAGCATTTT. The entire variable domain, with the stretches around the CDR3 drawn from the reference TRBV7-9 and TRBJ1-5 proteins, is DTGVSQNPRHKITKRGQNVTFRCDPISEHNRLYWYRQTLGQGPEFLTYFQNEAQLEKSRLLSDRFSAERPKGSFSTLEIQRTEQGDSAMYLCASSPSGLNQPQHFGDGTRLSIL.